A single sample is the source of the 14 T cell receptor beta chains below, sequenced in a study of PD-L1 blockade in urothelial cancer. Method: immunoSEQ multiplex PCR; TCRdb's copy keeps in-frame clones and lacks some. The sample has about 20,000 clones, roughly 88% seen once; the top ten hold 3.7%. The sequenced sample was PBMCs, obtained around atezolizumab (anti-PD-L1) treatment. These TCRs come from a man aged 50 to 59 with urothelial cancer.

The chain is built from TRBV5-8 and TRBJ2-3, with 10 bases fitting TRBD2. Germline values: CDR1 SGHTS, CDR2 YDEGEE. J was trimmed by 2 bases and V by 0 bases; bases with no gene match: 6. The CDR3 extends over 17 amino acids. The CDR3 spells CASSLGLAGGSTDTQYF. The CDR3 coding sequence is TGTGCCAGCAGCTTGGGATTAGCGGGAGGTTCCACAGATACGCAGTATTTT.

The rearrangement joins TRBV7-6 to TRBJ2-1, with 11 positions matching TRBD2. Per germline, CDR1 SGHVS and CDR2 FNYEAQ. V was pared by 5 bases and J by 3 bases, with 3 bases of the junction left unmatched. The CDR3 length is 15 residues. This chain's CDR3 is CASSPGTSGYNEQFF. In nucleotides, the CDR3 is TGTGCCAGCAGCCCGGGGACTAGCGGCTACAATGAGCAGTTCTTC. The complete variable domain, with remaining parts taken from reference TRBV7-6 and TRBJ2-1, reads GAGVSQSPRYKVTKRGQDVALRCDPISGHVSLYWYRQALGQGPEFLTYFNYEAQQDKSGLPNDRFSAERPEGSISTLTIQRTEQRDSAMYRCASSPGTSGYNEQFFGPGTRLTVL.

J is TRBJ2-3 and V is TRBV7-9, with 10 bases that match TRBD1. V lost 5 bases to trimming and J lost 3 bases; unmatched junction nucleotides: 11. CDR3 length equals 17 residues. Per the germline V gene, CDR1 is SEHNR and CDR2 is FQNEAQ (reference sequence). The CDR3 coding sequence is TGTGCCAGCAGCCCCAGGGGGACAGGGGCCATGACAGATACGCAGTATTTT. This codes for CASSPRGTGAMTDTQYF.

The chain couples TRBV4-3 to TRBJ2-7; D perhaps matches TRBD2 (5 bases). CDR3 length: 13 amino acids. The V gene's germline CDR1 is LGHNA and CDR2 YSLEER. V was cut by 1 base and J by 5 bases, with 9 bases left in between. CDR3 sequence reads: CASSQASRDEQYF. In nucleotides, the CDR3 is TGCGCCAGCAGCCAAGCATCGCGGGACGAGCAGTACTTC.

The V gene is TRBV7-2, the J gene TRBJ1-2, with a tentative D call TRBD1 (6 bases). Per the germline V gene, CDR1 is SGHTA and CDR2 is FQGNSA. CDR3 length equals 13 residues. V lost 4 bases to trimming and J lost 6 bases, with 12 bases between them. The chain's CDR3 is CASSSGRGHGYTF. CDR3 in DNA: TGTGCCAGCAGCTCGGGCAGGGGCCATGGCTACACCTTC.

The chain combines TRBV5-1 with TRBJ2-3; 11 nucleotides match TRBD2. With 4 bases clipped from V and 4 bases from J, the junction kept 11 bases outside the gene matches. CDR1 is SGHRS, CDR2 YFSETQ, per germline. CDR3 length equals 17 residues. The CDR3 DNA sequence: TGCGCCAGCAGCCCGTTAGCGGGGGGGATTGGCGCAGATACGCAGTATTTT. Translation gives CASSPLAGGIGADTQYF.

This rearrangement joins TRBV5-6 to TRBJ2-7; 11 bases are a match to TRBD2. The CDR3 has 15 amino acids. V lost 0 bases to trimming and J lost 5 bases; unmatched junction nucleotides: 4. Germline CDR1 and CDR2: SGHDT and YYEEEE. CDR3 sequence (DNA): TGTGCCAGCAGCTTGGTAGCGGGAGGGGAGGACGAGCAGTACTTC. It yields the protein CASSLVAGGEDEQYF.

Only one count was recorded for this clone. The J gene is TRBJ1-6, the V gene TRBV6-1, with D possibly matching TRBD1 (5 bases). Trimming cost V 1 base and J 6 bases, with 16 bases left between them. In germline, CDR1 is MNHNS, CDR2 SASEGT. The length of the CDR3 is 17 residues. This CDR3 is CASSEVGGDLSNSPLHF. CDR3 in DNA: TGTGCCAGCAGTGAAGTTGGAGGGGATTTAAGTAATTCACCCCTCCACTTT.

V usage is TRBV7-9 and J usage is TRBJ2-2, with a possible D match to TRBD2 (5 bases). V was trimmed by 6 bases and J by 5 bases, leaving 7 bases between them. CDR3 length: 12 residues. Germline lookup yields CDR1 SEHNR and CDR2 FQNEAQ (reference sequence). This CDR3 is CASRRGTGELFF. The DNA of the CDR3 is TGTGCCAGCAGGAGAGGGACCGGGGAGCTGTTTTTT.

V usage is TRBV15 and J usage is TRBJ2-1; 10 nucleotides agree with TRBD2. The junction had 9 bases not matched to a gene; V was cut back by 5 bases and J by 5 bases. From germline, CDR1 is LNHNV and CDR2 YYDKDF (reference sequence). The length of the CDR3 is 16 residues. The CDR3 DNA is TGTGCCACCAGCCCGCAACTAGCGGGGACACACAATGAGCAGTTCTTC. It encodes CATSPQLAGTHNEQFF.

The chain uses TRBV13 and TRBJ1-6; D is uncertain. The CDR3 loop spans 14 amino acids. Trimming pared 1 base from V and 9 bases from J, leaving 10 bases between. CDR1 and CDR2 from the germline V gene are PRHDT and FYEKMQ (reference sequence). CDR3 bases: TGTGCCAGCAGCTTAGAGGCGCGGAGTTCACCCCTCCACTTT. It yields the protein CASSLEARSSPLHF.

This chain uses TRBV19 with TRBJ2-3, with 13 bases that match TRBD2. The CDR3 length is 18 residues. The trim removed 3 bases at V and 1 base at J, leaving 7 bases unmatched. Looked up from germline, CDR1 is LNHDA and CDR2 is SQIVND (reference sequence). CDR3 sequence: CASSIKAGTSGGTDTQYF. The CDR3 bases are TGTGCCAGTAGTATCAAAGCCGGGACTAGCGGGGGCACAGATACGCAGTATTTT.

The gene calls are TRBV11-2 and TRBJ1-5, with TRBD1 as a possible D gene (6 bases). The V end was cut by 0 bases, the J end by 1 base, with 10 bases between. Looked up from germline, CDR1 is SGHAT and CDR2 is FQNNGV. This CDR3 is built from 16 residues. DNA for the CDR3: TGTGCCAGCAGCTTAGAGGGGGCGCGAAGCAATCAGCCCCAGCATTTT. It codes for CASSLEGARSNQPQHF.

This chain links TRBV7-9 with TRBJ2-1; tentatively, D is TRBD2 (7 bases). Germline CDR1 is SEHNR and CDR2 is FQNEAQ (reference sequence). The CDR3 contains 15 residues. V lost 5 bases and J lost 5, with 16 bases in between. The CDR3 reads CASSPGGGSHNEQFF. As DNA, the CDR3 is TGTGCCAGCAGCCCGGGGGGCGGGAGTCACAATGAGCAGTTCTTC.